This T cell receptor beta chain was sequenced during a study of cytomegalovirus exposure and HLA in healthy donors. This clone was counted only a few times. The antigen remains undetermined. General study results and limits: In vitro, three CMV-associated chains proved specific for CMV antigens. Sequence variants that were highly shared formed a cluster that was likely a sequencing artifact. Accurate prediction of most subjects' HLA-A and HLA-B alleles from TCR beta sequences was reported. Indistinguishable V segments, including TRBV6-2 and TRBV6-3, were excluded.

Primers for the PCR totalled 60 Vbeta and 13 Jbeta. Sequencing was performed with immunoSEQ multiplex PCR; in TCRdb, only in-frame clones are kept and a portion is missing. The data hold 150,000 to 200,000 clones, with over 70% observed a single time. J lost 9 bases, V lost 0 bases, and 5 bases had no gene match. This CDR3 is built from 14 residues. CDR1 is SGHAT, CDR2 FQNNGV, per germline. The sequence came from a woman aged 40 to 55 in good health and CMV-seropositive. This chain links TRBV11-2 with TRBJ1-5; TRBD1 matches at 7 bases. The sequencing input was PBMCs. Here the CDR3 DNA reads TGTGCCAGCAGCTTAGATGGGACAGCCGGGCCCCAGCATTTT. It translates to CASSLDGTAGPQHF.